These T cell receptor beta chains were read from a single sample in a study of cytomegalovirus exposure and HLA in healthy donors. TCRdb's table, derived via immunoSEQ multiplex PCR, lists solely in-frame clones and lacks some. The profile shows about 160,000 clones, 60% to 85% of them singletons. Sequenced: PBMCs. All receptors derive from a man aged 50-60 years in good health and CMV-seropositive. CDR3s include the opening cysteine and the closing phenylalanine or tryptophan. The D gene is left open where the match is weak. Size is omitted from some rows. Given values are once, few, many or a class for expanded clones.

TRBJ2-7 - TRBV2 once CASSLQGRYYEQYF TGTGCCAGCAGTCTACAGGGCAGATACTACGAGCAGTACTTC
TRBJ2-7 TRBD2 TRBV29-1 - CSVERGGSEQYF TGCAGCGTTGAACGGGGGGGTTCCGAGCAGTACTTC
TRBJ2-2 - TRBV6-5 - CASRRELRTGELFF TGTGCCAGCAGGAGGGAGTTGAGGACCGGGGAGCTGTTTTTT
TRBJ2-1 - TRBV11-2 - CASSLSGPAYNEQFF TGTGCCAGCAGCCTCAGCGGACCCGCCTACAATGAGCAGTTCTTC
TRBJ1-6 - TRBV27 - CASSLFGQISSYNSPLHF TGTGCCAGCAGTTTATTCGGACAGATCAGCTCCTATAATTCACCCCTCCACTTT
TRBJ2-5 - TRBV27 - CASSLLPPRGETQYF TGTGCCAGCAGTTTACTCCCGCCAAGGGGGGAGACCCAGTACTTC
TRBJ2-7 - TRBV4-1 - CASSQPGSTKAEQYF TGCGCCAGCAGCCAGCCAGGGTCCACTAAAGCCGAGCAGTACTTC
TRBJ2-3 TRBD1 TRBV5-1 - CASSAGQGGTDTQYF TGCGCCAGCAGCGCGGGACAGGGAGGCACAGATACGCAGTATTTT
TRBJ2-1 - TRBV7-2 once CASSFGGILYNEQFF TGTGCCAGCAGCTTTGGAGGCATCCTCTACAATGAGCAGTTCTTC
TRBJ1-1 - TRBV6-5 - CASSPWTANTEAFF TGTGCCAGCAGTCCCTGGACAGCGAACACTGAAGCTTTCTTT
TRBJ2-3 - TRBV7-2 - CASSWAPSTDAQYF TGTGCCAGCAGTTGGGCCCCTAGCACAGATGCGCAGTATTTT
TRBJ2-7 TRBD2 TRBV7-2 - CASSATGLAYEQYF TGTGCCAGCAGCGCCACGGGACTAGCCTACGAGCAGTACTTC
TRBJ2-7 TRBD1 TRBV7-8 - CASSLRDRAVYEQYF TGTGCCAGCAGTCTCCGGGACAGGGCGGTTTACGAGCAGTACTTC
TRBJ2-7 TRBD1 TRBV6-5 - CASSTRTGFEGEQYF TGTGCCAGCAGTACCCGGACAGGGTTTGAAGGCGAGCAGTACTTC
TRBJ2-5 TRBD2 TRBV2 - CASRAGTTETQYF TGTGCCAGCAGGGCCGGGACTACGGAGACCCAGTACTTC
TRBJ2-1 - TRBV13 - CASSNSDRTYNEQFF TGTGCCAGCAGCAATTCCGACAGAACCTACAATGAGCAGTTCTTC
TRBJ2-7 TRBD2 TRBV7-9 once CSSSSGGYEQYF TGTTCCAGCAGCTCGGGGGGGTACGAGCAGTACTTC
TRBJ1-5 - TRBV19 - CASSMQDSALNSNQPQHF TGTGCCAGTAGTATGCAGGACAGTGCACTAAATAGCAATCAGCCCCAGCATTTT
TRBJ1-2 TRBD1 TRBV29-1 few CSVDSGTGGLF TGCAGCGTGGATTCCGGGACAGGGGGCCTCTTC
TRBJ2-7 TRBD2 TRBV27 - CASSFKGLAGSYEQYF TGTGCCAGCAGTTTTAAAGGGCTAGCGGGGTCCTACGAGCAGTACTTC
TRBJ1-2 TRBD1 TRBV5-1 - CASSFLGGSYGYTF TGCGCCAGCAGCTTCTTAGGGGGCAGCTATGGCTACACCTTC
TRBJ1-2 - TRBV2 - CASSDGLLYGYTF TGTGCCAGCAGTGATGGACTCCTCTATGGCTACACCTTC
TRBJ2-4 TRBD2 TRBV5-1 once CASSLRYMGLAGQYF TGCGCCAGCAGCTTACGATATATGGGACTAGCGGGACAGTACTTC
TRBJ1-3 TRBD1 TRBV2 once CASSETGVGGNTIYF TGTGCCAGCAGTGAAACAGGGGTGGGTGGAAACACCATATATTTT
TRBJ1-6 TRBD1 TRBV18 - CASSPKVGQGNSPLHF TGTGCCAGCTCACCGAAAGTGGGACAGGGCAATTCACCCCTCCACTTT
TRBJ1-2 TRBD1 TRBV4-1 - CASSPGQGAKGYTF TGCGCCAGCAGCCCCGGACAGGGGGCGAAAGGCTACACCTTC
TRBJ2-7 - TRBV7-3 - CASSLTGAGEQYF TGTGCCAGCAGCTTAACGGGGGCGGGCGAGCAGTACTTC
TRBJ2-3 - TRBV5-1 - CASSEPSGTDTQYF TGCGCCAGCAGCGAACCCTCGGGCACAGATACGCAGTATTTT
TRBJ2-7 TRBD2 TRBV30 - CACMSESRGRRYEQYF TGTGCCTGTATGTCGGAGAGTCGCGGGAGGAGATACGAGCAGTACTTC
TRBJ2-2 TRBD2 TRBV6-1 - CASIPLAGGPGELFF TGTGCCAGCATCCCACTAGCGGGAGGGCCCGGGGAGCTGTTTTTT
TRBJ2-2 TRBD2 TRBV9 - CASSLMSSGSTGELFF TGTGCCAGCAGCTTAATGTCTAGCGGGAGCACCGGGGAGCTGTTTTTT
TRBJ2-5 TRBD1 TRBV29-1 - CSSTGQGYETQYF TGCAGCTCGACGGGACAGGGATACGAGACCCAGTACTTC
TRBJ2-7 - TRBV28 - CASSLPGFQQYF TGTGCCAGCAGTTTACCAGGGTTCCAGCAGTACTTC
TRBJ1-1 - TRBV5-1 few CASKETGLTAEAFF TGCGCCAGCAAGGAAACAGGGCTTACTGCGGAAGCTTTCTTT
TRBJ2-5 TRBD1 TRBV5-1 - CASRDQGDGEQYF TGCGCCAGCAGAGACCAGGGGGACGGAGAGCAGTACTTC
TRBJ2-7 TRBD2 TRBV7-9 few CASSGQGTSGVRTYEQYF TGTGCCAGCAGCGGACAGGGAACTAGCGGGGTCAGAACCTACGAGCAGTACTTC
TRBJ1-4 - TRBV6-1 - CASSEGPAGENEKLFF TGTGCCAGCAGTGAAGGTCCGGCAGGGGAGAATGAAAAACTGTTTTTT
TRBJ2-7 - TRBV9 - CASIARRVSPYEQYF TGTGCCAGCATAGCCCGGCGGGTCTCGCCCTACGAGCAGTACTTC
TRBJ2-7 - TRBV29-1 - CSVEGQGLNEQYF TGCAGCGTTGAAGGTCAGGGGTTGAACGAGCAGTACTTC
TRBJ2-5 TRBD1 TRBV19 once CASSPGQGVSETQYF TGTGCCAGTAGCCCGGGACAGGGGGTGTCGGAGACCCAGTACTTC
TRBJ1-1 - TRBV9 - CASSPSLGALEAFF TGTGCCAGCAGCCCATCCCTTGGGGCCCTTGAAGCTTTCTTT
TRBJ2-3 TRBD2 TRBV28 few CASSLSASGGNTDTQYF TGTGCCAGCAGTTTATCGGCTAGCGGGGGGAACACAGATACGCAGTATTTT
TRBJ2-1 - TRBV11-2 - CASSLMAGKGNEQFF TGTGCCAGCAGCTTAATGGCGGGGAAAGGGAATGAGCAGTTCTTC
TRBJ2-2 - TRBV12-1 - CASSSLGLAGDCCTGELFF TGTGCCAGCAGCTCCTTGGGACTAGCGGGAGACTGCTGCACCGGGGAGCTGTTTTTT
TRBJ2-5 TRBD1 TRBV6-1 - CASSEPGQGETQYF TGTGCCAGCAGTGAACCGGGACAGGGCGAGACCCAGTACTTC
TRBJ2-2 - TRBV13 - CASSFGGAGTGELFF TGTGCCAGCAGCTTTGGGGGGGCGGGCACCGGGGAGCTGTTTTTT
TRBJ1-4 - TRBV27 - CASSFQGSEKLFF TGTGCCAGCAGTTTTCAGGGGAGCGAAAAACTGTTTTTT
TRBJ2-4 TRBD2 TRBV4-1 - CASSQASGRSVIQYF TGCGCCAGCAGCCAAGCTAGCGGGAGATCTGTCATTCAGTACTTC
TRBJ1-1 - TRBV19 - CASIDRANTEAFF TGTGCCAGTATAGACAGAGCAAACACTGAAGCTTTCTTT
TRBJ1-6 TRBD1 TRBV5-1 - CASKNRDRGDSPLHF TGCGCCAGCAAGAACCGGGACAGGGGGGATTCACCCCTCCACTTT
TRBJ2-3 TRBD2 TRBV28 - CASVPLAGGPTDTQYF TGTGCCAGCGTTCCGCTAGCGGGAGGACCCACAGATACGCAGTATTTT
TRBJ2-5 TRBD2 TRBV28 - CASSFGRARETQYF TGTGCCAGCAGTTTCGGGAGGGCCAGGGAGACCCAGTACTTC
TRBJ2-7 TRBD2 TRBV4-1 - CASSHRTSGSSYEQYF TGCGCCAGCAGCCATCGGACTAGCGGGAGCTCCTACGAGCAGTACTTC
TRBJ1-1 - TRBV27 - CASSSSYNTRNTEAFF TGTGCCAGCAGTTCCTCTTATAATACGAGGAACACTGAAGCTTTCTTT
TRBJ1-2 TRBD1 TRBV18 - CASSRDRDDYGYTF TGTGCCAGCTCACGAGACAGGGATGACTATGGCTACACCTTC
TRBJ1-1 TRBD1 TRBV4-2 - CASSPIGRTGKDTEAFF TGTGCCAGCAGCCCCATCGGAAGGACAGGGAAGGACACTGAAGCTTTCTTT
TRBJ2-2 - TRBV5-1 once CASSLGGLVLNTGELFF TGCGCCAGCAGCTTGGGAGGATTGGTATTGAACACCGGGGAGCTGTTTTTT
TRBJ1-6 - TRBV30 - CAWSVRATVISPLHF TGTGCCTGGAGTGTACGTGCGACAGTAATTTCACCCCTCCACTTT
TRBJ1-1 - TRBV5-4 - CASSLSTGSTEAFF TGTGCCAGCAGCTTGAGTACAGGATCCACTGAAGCTTTCTTT
TRBJ1-6 - TRBV5-1 - CASSFRDTGSPLHF TGCGCCAGCAGCTTTCGGGACACGGGTTCACCCCTCCACTTT